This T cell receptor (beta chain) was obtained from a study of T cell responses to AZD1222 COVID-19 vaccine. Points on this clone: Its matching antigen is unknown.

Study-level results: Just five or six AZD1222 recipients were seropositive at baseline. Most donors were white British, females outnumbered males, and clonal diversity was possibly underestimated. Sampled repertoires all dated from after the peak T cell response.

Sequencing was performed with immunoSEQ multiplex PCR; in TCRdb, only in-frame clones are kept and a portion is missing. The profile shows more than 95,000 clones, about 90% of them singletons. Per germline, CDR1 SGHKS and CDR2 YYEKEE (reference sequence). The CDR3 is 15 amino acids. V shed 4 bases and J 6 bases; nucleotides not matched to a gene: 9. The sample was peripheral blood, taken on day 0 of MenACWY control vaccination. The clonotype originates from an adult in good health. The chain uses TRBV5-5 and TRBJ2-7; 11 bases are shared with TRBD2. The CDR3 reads CASSSGGSGRAEQYF. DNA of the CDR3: TGTGCCAGCAGCAGCGGGGGTAGCGGGAGGGCCGAGCAGTACTTC.